This T cell receptor beta chain was documented in a study of post-analysis software for immune sequencing data. The study, taken as a whole, reports: Batch-mates among the samples co-clustered strongly by F measure. A handful of TRBV segments were significantly more frequent in patients than in controls. TRBV5-6, TRBV5-1 and TRBV20-1 were among these segments.

V was cut by 5 bases and J by 2 bases, with 8 bases left in between. The CDR3 contains 13 residues. A word on this clonotype: The antigen is undetermined.

The TCR beta cDNA libraries carried unique molecular identifiers. Input of roughly 1 to 11 million T cells yielded some 500,000 cDNA molecules. MiXCR, run by TCRdb on the PCR reads, gives a single entry per CDR3 protein. The data hold 650,000 to 850,000 distinct CDR3 sequences, with about 57% observed a single time. The chain carries TRBV12-3 or TRBV12-4 and TRBJ2-3; D not certain. This clonotype was sampled from a girl aged 10-17 years with multiple sclerosis. Material for sequencing was blood. The CDR3 nucleotides are TGTGCCAGCAGTCTCCGGCCCACAGATACGCAGTATTTT. This encodes CASSLRPTDTQYF.